This passage covers 27 T cell receptor beta chains from one sample sequenced in a study of siplizumab effects on memory and regulatory T cells. Profiling relied on immunoSEQ multiplex PCR, and the TCRdb table lists in-frame clones only, not all of them. The repertoire holds about 50,000 clones, with 95% to 97% as singletons. The sample consisted of naive CD4+ T cells sorted from blood. The receptor set was obtained from a human donor in good health.

CDR3 bases: TGCAGCGTTCGTCCGAGGGGGACCTCCTACAATGAGCAGTTCTTC. Its protein product is CSVRPRGTSYNEQFF. This sequence joins TRBV29-1 and TRBJ2-1; a weak D match, TRBD1 (6 bases). Germline CDR1 is SQVTM and CDR2 is ANQGSEA. The CDR3 consists of 15 residues. With 5 bases removed from V and 0 bases from J, the gap between germline ends came to 14 bases.

The chain links TRBV19 to TRBJ1-5; D unresolved. V shed 7 bases and J shed 4 bases, with 14 bases lying between them. CDR3 size: 14 residues. From germline, CDR1 is LNHDA and CDR2 SQIVND (reference sequence). The CDR3 protein is CASTVSGANQPQHF. Here the CDR3 DNA reads TGTGCCAGTACCGTCTCAGGAGCGAATCAGCCCCAGCATTTT.

This clone occurred once. The chain couples TRBV27 to TRBJ2-4; no firm D call. Trimming stripped 5 bases from V and 3 bases from J, with 17 bases between. This CDR3 has 16 amino acids. The germline V gene has CDR1 MNHEY and CDR2 SMNVEV (reference sequence). The CDR3 protein is CASSHWASEGKNIQYF. The CDR3 DNA follows: TGTGCCAGCAGTCACTGGGCTAGTGAAGGCAAAAACATTCAGTACTTC.

CDR3 sequence: CASSLGQGGSPLHF. The CDR3, as DNA: TGTGCCAGCAGCTTAGGACAGGGCGGTTCACCCCTCCACTTT. The V and J genes are TRBV7-9 and TRBJ1-6, with 7 bases identical to TRBD1. The CDR3 covers 14 residues. Losses at the gene ends were 1 base for V and 9 bases for J; bases not matched to a gene: 3. CDR1 SEHNR and CDR2 FQNEAQ come from the germline V gene (reference sequence).

This chain links TRBV5-4 with TRBJ1-1; a weak D match, TRBD1 (5 bases). The CDR3 is made up of 13 amino acids. CDR1 and CDR2 (germline): SGHNT, YYREEE (reference sequence). Trimming pared 6 bases from V and 1 base from J, leaving 10 bases between. Written as DNA, the CDR3 is TGTGCCAGCAAAGACAGCCCGAACACTGAAGCTTTCTTT. Translation gives CASKDSPNTEAFF.

The chain has TRBV7-6 and TRBJ2-7; D might be TRBD2 (6 bases). This CDR3 has 15 amino acids. CDR1 SGHVS and CDR2 FNYEAQ come from the germline V gene. V gave up 3 bases and J gave up 5 bases, with 17 bases separating them. The CDR3 region is CASSFLGAGGNEQYF. The CDR3 region has the DNA TGTGCCAGCAGCTTTCTAGGGGCAGGAGGGAACGAGCAGTACTTC.

The chain recombines TRBV28 with TRBJ2-7; D is unclear. V lost 2 bases to trimming and J lost 2 bases, with 7 bases between them. The CDR3 runs 13 residues. Germline V gene lookup returns CDR1 MDHEN and CDR2 SYDVKM. CDR3 sequence (DNA): TGTGCCAGCAGTTTAAGAACTCCCTACGAGCAGTACTTC. This codes for CASSLRTPYEQYF.

The gene calls are TRBV27 and TRBJ1-1, with D maybe TRBD1 (6 bases). The V gene's germline CDR1 is MNHEY and CDR2 SMNVEV (reference sequence). V lost 2 bases and J lost 4, with 14 bases in between. The CDR3 spans 15 residues. CDR3 coding DNA: TGTGCCAGCAGTTTACCTCCAGGGGCGGGCACTGAAGCTTTCTTT. As protein: CASSLPPGAGTEAFF.

The J gene is TRBJ2-7, the V gene TRBV28, with 8 nucleotides matching TRBD2. The germline gives CDR1 MDHEN, CDR2 SYDVKM. CDR3 length: 15 residues. V trimming: 5 bases; J trimming: 2 bases; junction bases outside the gene matches: 8. The DNA for the CDR3 is TGTGCCAGCAGTGGGGGACTAGATACAACCTACGAGCAGTACTTC. Residues: CASSGGLDTTYEQYF.

The chain employs TRBV6-5 and TRBJ1-5, with D tentatively TRBD1 (5 bases). The germline gives CDR1 MNHEY, CDR2 SVGAGI. This CDR3 comprises 16 residues. The V gene lost 4 bases and the J gene lost 3 bases, with 16 bases spanning the gap. The CDR3 coding sequence is TGTGCCAGCAGTTCCCACGCGGGACGCCTCAATCAGCCCCAGCATTTT. Its protein is CASSSHAGRLNQPQHF.

The rearrangement links TRBV27 to TRBJ1-1, with D possibly TRBD1 on 5 matching bases. With 3 bases removed from V and 4 bases from J, the gap between germline ends came to 12 bases. This CDR3 has 14 residues. Germline CDR1 is MNHEY and CDR2 is SMNVEV (reference sequence). DNA for the CDR3: TGTGCCAGCAGTTTTGCAGGGATAGTCACTGAAGCTTTCTTT. The encoded protein is CASSFAGIVTEAFF.

The J gene is TRBJ1-2, the V gene TRBV6-1; D might be TRBD1 (6 bases). Trimming took 11 bases from V and 3 from J, leaving 13 bases between them. The germline CDR1 and CDR2 sequences are MNHNS and SASEGT. The CDR3 has 12 amino acids. This CDR3 is CAPGGGYYGYTF. The CDR3 DNA follows: TGTGCCCCGGGGGGGGGCTACTATGGCTACACCTTC.

The rearrangement uses TRBV18 and TRBJ2-1; D is unclear. The CDR3 sequence is 16 residues long. CDR1 KGHSH and CDR2 LQKENI come from the germline V gene. Trimming stripped 3 bases from V and 0 bases from J, with 12 bases between. The CDR3 region is CASSPLLLDSYNEQFF. The DNA of the CDR3 is TGTGCCAGCTCACCTCTGCTTCTCGACTCCTACAATGAGCAGTTCTTC.

J is TRBJ2-5 and V is TRBV29-1; TRBD2 matches at 9 bases. CDR1 SQVTM and CDR2 ANQGSEA come from the germline V gene. CDR3 length: 16 residues. V gave up 2 bases and J gave up 0 bases; unmatched junction bases: 7. CDR3 sequence: CSVESIQREDQETQYF. The CDR3, as DNA: TGCAGCGTTGAATCGATCCAGCGGGAGGACCAAGAGACCCAGTACTTC.

The chain employs TRBV9 and TRBJ1-2, with D possibly being TRBD1 (5 bases). The CDR3 loop spans 13 amino acids. Trimming took 2 bases from V and 7 from J, leaving 12 bases between them. Germline V gene lookup returns CDR1 SGDLS and CDR2 YYNGEE. This CDR3 reads CASSVDRVGGYTF. The CDR3 bases are TGTGCCAGCAGCGTTGACAGAGTCGGTGGCTACACCTTC.

V and J are TRBV6-1 and TRBJ1-3; tentatively, D is TRBD1 (6 bases). Germline V CDR1 and CDR2: MNHNS, SASEGT. V shed 3 bases and J shed 4 bases, with 13 bases lying between them. This CDR3 region has 15 residues. The CDR3 here is CASSDSPGTGNTIYF. The CDR3 DNA follows: TGTGCCAGCAGTGATTCCCCAGGGACAGGAAACACCATATATTTT.

In DNA form, the CDR3 reads TGTGCCAGCAGCGAACGTAACACTGAAGCTTTCTTT. It specifies CASSERNTEAFF. The chain has TRBV6-6 and TRBJ1-1; D is uncertain. Trimming shortened V by 6 bases and J by 2 bases, and 7 bases separated the two germline ends. The CDR3 is 12 residues long. Germline assignment: CDR1 MNHNY and CDR2 SVGAGI (reference sequence).

The CDR3, as DNA: TGCGCCAGCAGCCCGAACCGGGACAGGGCCTGGGGCTACACCTTC. As protein: CASSPNRDRAWGYTF. This chain uses TRBV4-1 with TRBJ1-2; 9 nucleotides line up with TRBD1. CDR1 and CDR2 (germline): MGHRA, YSYEKL. V was clipped by 4 bases and J by 8 bases; unmatched bases: 11. CDR3 length equals 15 residues.

The J gene is TRBJ2-1, the V gene TRBV29-1, with 9 bases identical to TRBD2. V lost 3 bases, J lost 7 bases, and 10 bases stayed unmatched. Germline CDR1 and CDR2: SQVTM and ANQGSEA. The CDR3 is 15 amino acids. The CDR3 loop reads CSVEGVAGDTNEQFF. CDR3 nucleotides: TGCAGCGTTGAGGGGGTAGCGGGAGACACAAATGAGCAGTTCTTC.

CDR3: CASDRLAGGQTGELFF. For the CDR3, the DNA is TGCGCCAGCGACCGACTAGCGGGAGGGCAAACCGGGGAGCTGTTTTTT. The rearrangement links TRBV5-1 to TRBJ2-2; 14 bases align to TRBD2. V was clipped by 7 bases and J by 5 bases; unmatched bases: 7. Germline CDR1 is SGHRS and CDR2 is YFSETQ. CDR3 size: 16 residues. Full variable domain (remainder filled in from reference TRBV5-1 and TRBJ2-2): KAGVTQTPRYLIKTRGQQVTLSCSPISGHRSVSWYQQTPGQGLQFLFEYFSETQRNKGNFPGRFSGRQFSNSRSEMNVSTLELGDSALYLCASDRLAGGQTGELFFGEGSRLTVL.

This sequence joins TRBV6-1 and TRBJ2-3, with D possibly TRBD1 on 6 matching bases. CDR3 length: 14 amino acids. Between the trimmed V and J ends, which lost 6 bases and 3 bases, there was a span of 13 bases. Germline assignment: CDR1 MNHNS and CDR2 SASEGT. The chain's CDR3 is CASRSRGYTDTQYF. The CDR3 DNA reads TGTGCCAGCAGAAGCAGGGGTTATACAGATACGCAGTATTTT.

This chain uses TRBV5-1 with TRBJ2-5, with TRBD1 identical over 9 bases. V lost 4 bases to trimming and J lost 5 bases; unmatched junction nucleotides: 24. Germline loops: CDR1 SGHRS, CDR2 YFSETQ. The CDR3 is 20 amino acids. The CDR3 protein is CASSTTLGQGRTASSETQYF. CDR3 DNA sequence: TGCGCCAGCAGCACGACCCTGGGACAGGGCAGGACGGCTAGCTCTGAGACCCAGTACTTC.

V is TRBV10-1 and J is TRBJ2-2; 11 nucleotides match TRBD2. Germline assignment: CDR1 WNHNN and CDR2 SYGVQD (reference sequence). The length of the CDR3 is 14 residues. J lost 3 bases, V lost 8 bases, and 2 bases had no gene match. The CDR3 sequence: CASSGLADTGELFF. DNA for the CDR3: TGCGCCAGCTCGGGACTAGCGGACACCGGGGAGCTGTTTTTT.

The chain has TRBV4-3 and TRBJ2-1, with 7 bases aligning to TRBD1. Germline assignment: CDR1 LGHNA and CDR2 YSLEER. This CDR3 is 15 amino acids long. Unmatched junction bases numbered 2, after V lost 0 bases and J lost 3 bases. CDR3 in amino acids: CASSQENRGYNEQFF. The CDR3 nucleotides read TGCGCCAGCAGCCAAGAAAACAGGGGCTACAATGAGCAGTTCTTC.

This clone has just one count. The J gene is TRBJ2-7, the V gene TRBV18; D is ambiguous. Germline V CDR1 and CDR2: KGHSH, LQKENI. The CDR3 contains 16 residues. V lost 0 bases to trimming and J lost 0 bases, with 12 bases between them. CDR3 in amino acids: CASSPPNVVSSYEQYF. CDR3 DNA sequence: TGTGCCAGCTCACCACCGAATGTGGTCAGCTCCTACGAGCAGTACTTC.

The chain links TRBV27 to TRBJ1-2; weak D call: TRBD1 (6 bases). Trimming stripped 9 bases from V and 7 bases from J, with 21 bases between. Germline V lookup: CDR1 MNHEY, CDR2 SMNVEV (reference sequence). This CDR3 spans 14 amino acids. CDR3 nucleotide sequence: TGTGCCAGTCGAATTCGGGGGGGCGGTGGTGGCTACACCTTC. Translation gives CASRIRGGGGGYTF.

This rearrangement joins TRBV6-5 to TRBJ2-7; the D is unclear. The germline V and J ends were trimmed by 5 bases and 3 bases, with 17 bases remaining between them. Germline V gives CDR1 MNHEY, CDR2 SVGAGI. This CDR3 region has 15 residues. The CDR3 loop reads CASSPINRRGYEQYF. As DNA, the CDR3 is TGTGCCAGCAGTCCAATCAATCGTCGCGGCTACGAGCAGTACTTC.